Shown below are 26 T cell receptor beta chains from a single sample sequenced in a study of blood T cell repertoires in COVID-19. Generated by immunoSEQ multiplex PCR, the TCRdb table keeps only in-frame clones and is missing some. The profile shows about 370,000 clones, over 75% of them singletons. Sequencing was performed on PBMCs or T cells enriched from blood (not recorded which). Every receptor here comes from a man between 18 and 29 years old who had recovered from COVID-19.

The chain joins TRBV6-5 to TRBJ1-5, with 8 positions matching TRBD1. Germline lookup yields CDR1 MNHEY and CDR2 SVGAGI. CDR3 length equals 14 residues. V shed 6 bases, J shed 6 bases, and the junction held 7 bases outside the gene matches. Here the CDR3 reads CASSPGQGSQPQHF. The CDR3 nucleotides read TGTGCCAGCAGCCCCGGACAGGGCTCTCAGCCCCAGCATTTT.

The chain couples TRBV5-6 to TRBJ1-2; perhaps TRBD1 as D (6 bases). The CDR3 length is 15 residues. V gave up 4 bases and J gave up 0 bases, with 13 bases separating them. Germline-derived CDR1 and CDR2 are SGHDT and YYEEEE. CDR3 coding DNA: TGTGCCAGCAGCACCGGACAGCTGGCTAACTATGGCTACACCTTC. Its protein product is CASSTGQLANYGYTF.

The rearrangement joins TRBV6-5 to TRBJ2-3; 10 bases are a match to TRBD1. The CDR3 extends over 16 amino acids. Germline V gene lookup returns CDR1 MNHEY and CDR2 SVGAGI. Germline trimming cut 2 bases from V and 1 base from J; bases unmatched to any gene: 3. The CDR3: CASSYPGQGGTDTQYF. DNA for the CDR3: TGTGCCAGCAGTTACCCAGGACAGGGGGGCACAGATACGCAGTATTTT.

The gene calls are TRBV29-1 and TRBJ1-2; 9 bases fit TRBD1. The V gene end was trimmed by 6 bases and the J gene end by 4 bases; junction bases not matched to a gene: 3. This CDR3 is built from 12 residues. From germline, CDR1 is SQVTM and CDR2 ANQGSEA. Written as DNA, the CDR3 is TGCAGCGTCGGGACAGGGAGCTATGGCTACACCTTC. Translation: CSVGTGSYGYTF.

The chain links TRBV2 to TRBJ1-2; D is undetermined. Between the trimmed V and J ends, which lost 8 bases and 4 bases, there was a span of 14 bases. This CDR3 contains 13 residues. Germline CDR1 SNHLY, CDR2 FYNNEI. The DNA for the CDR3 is TGTGCCAGCTACGGAGGGCTCATCTATGGCTACACCTTC. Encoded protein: CASYGGLIYGYTF.

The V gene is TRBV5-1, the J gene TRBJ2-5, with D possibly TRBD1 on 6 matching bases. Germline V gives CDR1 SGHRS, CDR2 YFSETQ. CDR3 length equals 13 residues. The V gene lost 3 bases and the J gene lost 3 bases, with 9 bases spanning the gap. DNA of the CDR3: TGCGCCAGCAGCTCTAGGACAGAAGAGACCCAGTACTTC. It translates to CASSSRTEETQYF.

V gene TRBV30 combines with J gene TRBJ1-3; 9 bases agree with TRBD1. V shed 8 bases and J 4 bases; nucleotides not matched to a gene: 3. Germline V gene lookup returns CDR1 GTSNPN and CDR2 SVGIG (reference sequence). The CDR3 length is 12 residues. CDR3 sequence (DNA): TGTGCCCGGACAGGGGCAGGAAACACCATATATTTT. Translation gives CARTGAGNTIYF.

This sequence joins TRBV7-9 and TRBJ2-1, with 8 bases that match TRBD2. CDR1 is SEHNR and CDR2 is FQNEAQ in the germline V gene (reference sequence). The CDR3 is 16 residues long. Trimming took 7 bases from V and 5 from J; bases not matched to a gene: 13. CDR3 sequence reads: CASTLGRSGTHNEQFF. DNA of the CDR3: TGTGCCAGCACCCTGGGTCGTAGCGGGACCCACAATGAGCAGTTCTTC.

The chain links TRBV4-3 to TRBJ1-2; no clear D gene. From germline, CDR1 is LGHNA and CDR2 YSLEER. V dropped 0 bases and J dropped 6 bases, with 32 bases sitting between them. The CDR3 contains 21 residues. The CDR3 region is CASSQDSPVPVLGGYENGYTF. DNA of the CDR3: TGCGCCAGCAGCCAAGATAGTCCGGTCCCTGTACTGGGAGGATACGAAAATGGCTACACCTTC.

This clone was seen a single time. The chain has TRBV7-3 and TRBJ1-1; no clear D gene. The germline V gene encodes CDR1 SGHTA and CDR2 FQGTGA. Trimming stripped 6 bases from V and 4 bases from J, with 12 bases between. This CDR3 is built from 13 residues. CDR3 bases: TGTGCCAGCAGTCTCGGGGTGACCACTGAAGCTTTCTTT. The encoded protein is CASSLGVTTEAFF.

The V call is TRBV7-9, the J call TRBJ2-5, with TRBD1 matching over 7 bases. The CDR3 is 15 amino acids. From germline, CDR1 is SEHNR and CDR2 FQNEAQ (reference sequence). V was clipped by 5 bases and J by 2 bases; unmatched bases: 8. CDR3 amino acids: CASSRVTGSQETQYF. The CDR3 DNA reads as TGTGCCAGCAGCCGCGTGACAGGGTCTCAAGAGACCCAGTACTTC.

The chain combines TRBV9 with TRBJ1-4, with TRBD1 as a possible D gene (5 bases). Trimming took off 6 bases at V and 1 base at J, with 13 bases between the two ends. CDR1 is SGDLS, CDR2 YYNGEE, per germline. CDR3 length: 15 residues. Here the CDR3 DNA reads TGTGCCAGCAACCTTCGGGGGGGAACTAATGAAAAACTGTTTTTT. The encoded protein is CASNLRGGTNEKLFF.

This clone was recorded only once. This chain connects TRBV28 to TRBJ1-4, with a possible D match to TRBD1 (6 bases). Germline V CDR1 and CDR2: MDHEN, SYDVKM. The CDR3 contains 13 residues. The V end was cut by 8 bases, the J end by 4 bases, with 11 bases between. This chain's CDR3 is CASGAGVNEKLFF. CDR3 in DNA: TGTGCCAGCGGAGCAGGGGTTAATGAAAAACTGTTTTTT. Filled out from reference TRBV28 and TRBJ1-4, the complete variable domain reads DVKVTQSSRYLVKRTGEKVFLECVQDMDHENMFWYRQDPGLGLRLIYFSYDVKMKEKGDIPEGYSVSREKKERFSLILESASTNQTSMYLCASGAGVNEKLFFGSGTQLSVL.

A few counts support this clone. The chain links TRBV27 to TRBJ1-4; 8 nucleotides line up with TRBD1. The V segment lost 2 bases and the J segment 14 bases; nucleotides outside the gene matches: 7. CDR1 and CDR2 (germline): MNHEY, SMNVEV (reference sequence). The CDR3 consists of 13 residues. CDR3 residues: CASSLGQGRFLFF. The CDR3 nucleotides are TGTGCCAGCAGTTTAGGACAGGGAAGATTTCTGTTTTTT.

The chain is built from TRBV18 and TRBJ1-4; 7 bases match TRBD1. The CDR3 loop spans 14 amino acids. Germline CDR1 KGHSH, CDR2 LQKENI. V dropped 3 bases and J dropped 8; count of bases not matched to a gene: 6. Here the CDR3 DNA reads TGTGCCAGCTCACCGCAGACAGGGTACGAAAAACTGTTTTTT. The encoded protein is CASSPQTGYEKLFF.

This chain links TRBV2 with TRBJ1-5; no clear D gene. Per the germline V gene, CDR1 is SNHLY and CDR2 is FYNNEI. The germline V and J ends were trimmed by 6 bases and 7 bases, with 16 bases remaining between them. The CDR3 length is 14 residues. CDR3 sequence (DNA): TGTGCCAGCAGCGCCACCGGGGTCGGGCAGCCCCAGCATTTT. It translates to CASSATGVGQPQHF.

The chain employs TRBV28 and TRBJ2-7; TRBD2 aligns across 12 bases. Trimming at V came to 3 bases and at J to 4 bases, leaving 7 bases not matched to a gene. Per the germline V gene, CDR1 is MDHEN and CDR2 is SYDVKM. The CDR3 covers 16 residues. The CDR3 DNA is TGTGCCAGCAGTTTTCGTCTAGCGGGAGGGACGTACGAGCAGTACTTC. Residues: CASSFRLAGGTYEQYF.

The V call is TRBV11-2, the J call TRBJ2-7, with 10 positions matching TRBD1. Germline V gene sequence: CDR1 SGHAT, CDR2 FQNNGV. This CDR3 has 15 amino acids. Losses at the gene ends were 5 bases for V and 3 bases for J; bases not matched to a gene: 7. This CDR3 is CASSTPGTGDYEQYF. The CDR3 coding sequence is TGTGCCAGCAGCACACCCGGGACAGGGGACTACGAGCAGTACTTC.

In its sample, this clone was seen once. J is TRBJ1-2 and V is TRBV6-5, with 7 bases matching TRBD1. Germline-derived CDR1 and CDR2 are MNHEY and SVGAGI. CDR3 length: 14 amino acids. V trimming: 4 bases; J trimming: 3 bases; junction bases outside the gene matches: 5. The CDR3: CASSFGTADYGYTF. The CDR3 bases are TGTGCCAGCAGTTTTGGGACAGCAGACTATGGCTACACCTTC.

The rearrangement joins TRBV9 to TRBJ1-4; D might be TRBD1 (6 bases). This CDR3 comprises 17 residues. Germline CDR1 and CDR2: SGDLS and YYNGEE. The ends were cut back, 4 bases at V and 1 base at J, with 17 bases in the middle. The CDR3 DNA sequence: TGTGCCAGCAGCCCCCGCGGGGGGGCGGTAACTAATGAAAAACTGTTTTTT. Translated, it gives CASSPRGGAVTNEKLFF. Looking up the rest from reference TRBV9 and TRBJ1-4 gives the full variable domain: DSGVTQTPKHLITATGQRVTLRCSPRSGDLSVYWYQQSLDQGLQFLIQYYNGEERAKGNILERFSAQQFPDLHSELNLSSLELGDSALYFCASSPRGGAVTNEKLFFGSGTQLSVL.

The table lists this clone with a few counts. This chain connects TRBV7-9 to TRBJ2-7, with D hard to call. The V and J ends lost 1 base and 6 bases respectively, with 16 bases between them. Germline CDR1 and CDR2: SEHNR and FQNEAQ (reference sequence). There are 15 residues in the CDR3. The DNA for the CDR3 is TGTGCCAGCAGCTTAGGAGCCGTAGCAATTGGCGAGCAGTACTTC. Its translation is CASSLGAVAIGEQYF.

The CDR3 here is CASREAGGTTDTQYF. Here the CDR3 DNA reads TGTGCCAGCAGGGAAGCGGGGGGGACCACAGATACGCAGTATTTT. V gene TRBV6-4 combines with J gene TRBJ2-3, with TRBD2 matching over 10 bases. CDR3 length: 15 residues. CDR1 is MRHNA, CDR2 SNTAGT, per germline. Germline trimming cut 6 bases from V and 2 bases from J; bases unmatched to any gene: 5.

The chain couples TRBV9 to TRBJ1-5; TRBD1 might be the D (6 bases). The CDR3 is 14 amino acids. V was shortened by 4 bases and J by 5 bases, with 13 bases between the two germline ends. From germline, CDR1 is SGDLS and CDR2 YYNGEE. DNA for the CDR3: TGTGCCAGCAGCACAGGGAAGGGGGATCAGCCCCAGCATTTT. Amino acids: CASSTGKGDQPQHF.

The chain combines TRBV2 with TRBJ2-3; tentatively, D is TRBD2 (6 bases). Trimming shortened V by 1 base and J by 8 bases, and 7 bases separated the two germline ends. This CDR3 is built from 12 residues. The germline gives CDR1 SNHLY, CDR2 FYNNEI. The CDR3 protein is CASSEGRGTQYF. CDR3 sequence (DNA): TGTGCCAGCAGTGAAGGGAGGGGTACGCAGTATTTT.

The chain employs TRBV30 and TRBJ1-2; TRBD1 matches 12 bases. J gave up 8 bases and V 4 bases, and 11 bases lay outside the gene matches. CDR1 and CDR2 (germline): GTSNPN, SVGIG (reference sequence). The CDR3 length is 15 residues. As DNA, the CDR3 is TGTGCCTGGACCTCCGGGACAGGGGGCGAACGAGGCTACACCTTC. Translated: CAWTSGTGGERGYTF.

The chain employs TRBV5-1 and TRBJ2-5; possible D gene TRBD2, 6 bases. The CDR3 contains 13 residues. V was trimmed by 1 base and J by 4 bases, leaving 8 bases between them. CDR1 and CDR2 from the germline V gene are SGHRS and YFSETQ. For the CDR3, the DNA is TGCGCCAGCAGCTTGCGGAGGGCAGAGACCCAGTACTTC. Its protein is CASSLRRAETQYF.